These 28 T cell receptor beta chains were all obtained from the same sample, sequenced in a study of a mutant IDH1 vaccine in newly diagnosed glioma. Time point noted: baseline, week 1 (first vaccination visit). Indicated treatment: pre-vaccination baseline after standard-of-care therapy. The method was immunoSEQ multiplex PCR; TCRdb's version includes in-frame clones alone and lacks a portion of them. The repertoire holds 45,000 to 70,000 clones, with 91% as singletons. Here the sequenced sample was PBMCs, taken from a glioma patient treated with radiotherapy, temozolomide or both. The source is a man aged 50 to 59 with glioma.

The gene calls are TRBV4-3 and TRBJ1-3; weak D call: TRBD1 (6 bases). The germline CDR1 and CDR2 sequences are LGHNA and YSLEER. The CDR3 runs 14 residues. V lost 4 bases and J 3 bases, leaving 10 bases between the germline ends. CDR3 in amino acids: CASSPRGVGNTIYF. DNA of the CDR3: TGCGCCAGCAGCCCAAGGGGGGTTGGAAACACCATATATTTT.

CDR3 residues: CASSRSGPGGGYGYTF. CDR3 bases: TGTGCCAGCTCTCGATCGGGACCAGGGGGCGGCTATGGCTACACCTTC. V and J are TRBV18 and TRBJ1-2, with 8 bases fitting TRBD1. V dropped 6 bases and J dropped 4; count of bases not matched to a gene: 13. This CDR3 is 16 amino acids long. The germline V gene encodes CDR1 KGHSH and CDR2 LQKENI. The complete variable domain, with remaining parts taken from reference TRBV18 and TRBJ1-2, reads NAGVMQNPRHLVRRRGQEARLRCSPMKGHSHVYWYRQLPEEGLKFMVYLQKENIIDESGMPKERFSAEFPKEGPSILRIQQVVRGDSAAYFCASSRSGPGGGYGYTFGSGTRLTVV.

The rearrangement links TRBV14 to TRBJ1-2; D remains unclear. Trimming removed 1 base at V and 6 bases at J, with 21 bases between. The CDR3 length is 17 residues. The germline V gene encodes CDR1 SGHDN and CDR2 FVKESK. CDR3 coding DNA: TGTGCCAGCAGCCAAGGGGGAATTTGGACTCCGGTTGATGGCTACACCTTC. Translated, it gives CASSQGGIWTPVDGYTF.

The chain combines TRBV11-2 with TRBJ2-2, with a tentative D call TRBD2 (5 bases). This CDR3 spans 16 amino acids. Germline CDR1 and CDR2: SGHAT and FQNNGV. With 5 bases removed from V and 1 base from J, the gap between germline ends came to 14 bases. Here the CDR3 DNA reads TGTGCCAGCAGCCGACACTCGGGATTGAACACCGGGGAGCTGTTTTTT. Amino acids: CASSRHSGLNTGELFF.

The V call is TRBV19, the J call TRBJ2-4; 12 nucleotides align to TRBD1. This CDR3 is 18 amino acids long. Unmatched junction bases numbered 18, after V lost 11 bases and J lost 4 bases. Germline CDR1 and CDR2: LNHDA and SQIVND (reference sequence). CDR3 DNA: TGTGCCTCGGGGGGGGGACAGGGGGCGTTTGCGATGAAAAACATTCAGTACTTC. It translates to CASGGGQGAFAMKNIQYF. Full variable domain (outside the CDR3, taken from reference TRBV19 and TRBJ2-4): DGGITQSPKYLFRKEGQNVTLSCEQNLNHDAMYWYRQDPGQGLRLIYYSQIVNDFQKGDIAEGYSVSREKKESFPLTVTSAQKNPTAFYLCASGGGQGAFAMKNIQYFGAGTRLSVL.

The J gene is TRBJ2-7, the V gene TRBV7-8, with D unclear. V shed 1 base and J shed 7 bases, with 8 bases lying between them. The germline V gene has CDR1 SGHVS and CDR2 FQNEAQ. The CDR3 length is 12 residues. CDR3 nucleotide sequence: TGTGCCAGCAGCTTAGTATCTCCGGAGCAGTACTTC. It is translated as CASSLVSPEQYF.

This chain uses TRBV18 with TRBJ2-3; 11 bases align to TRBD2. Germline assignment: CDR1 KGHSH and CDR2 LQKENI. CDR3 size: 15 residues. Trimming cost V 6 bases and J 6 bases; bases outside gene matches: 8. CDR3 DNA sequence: TGTGCCAGCTCTCTGAATAGCGGGAGGGCGGATACGCAGTATTTT. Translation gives CASSLNSGRADTQYF.

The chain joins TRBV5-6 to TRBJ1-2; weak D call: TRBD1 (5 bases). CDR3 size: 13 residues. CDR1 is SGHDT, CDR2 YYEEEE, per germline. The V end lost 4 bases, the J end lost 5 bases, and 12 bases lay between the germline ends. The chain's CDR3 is CASSDGGGYGYTF. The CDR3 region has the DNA TGTGCCAGCAGCGACGGGGGGGGGTATGGCTACACCTTC.

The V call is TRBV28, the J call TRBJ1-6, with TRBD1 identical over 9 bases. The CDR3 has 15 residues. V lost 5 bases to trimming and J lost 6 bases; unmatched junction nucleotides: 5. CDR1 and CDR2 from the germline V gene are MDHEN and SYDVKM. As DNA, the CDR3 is TGTGCCAGCAGTCCGCAACAGGGGGCTAATTCACCCCTCCACTTT. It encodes CASSPQQGANSPLHF.

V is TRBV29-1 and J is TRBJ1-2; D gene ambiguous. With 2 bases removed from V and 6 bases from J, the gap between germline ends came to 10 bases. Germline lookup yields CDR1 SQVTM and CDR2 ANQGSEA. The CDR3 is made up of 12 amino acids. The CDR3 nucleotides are TGCAGCGTTGAATCCGGGGAGCATGGCTACACCTTC. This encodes CSVESGEHGYTF.

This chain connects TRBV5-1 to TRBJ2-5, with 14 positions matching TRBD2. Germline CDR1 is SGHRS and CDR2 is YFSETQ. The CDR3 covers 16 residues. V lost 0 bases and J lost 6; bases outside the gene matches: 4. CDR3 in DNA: TGCGCCAGCAGCTTGGAAGGGACTAGCGGGAGTAAGACCCAGTACTTC. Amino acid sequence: CASSLEGTSGSKTQYF.

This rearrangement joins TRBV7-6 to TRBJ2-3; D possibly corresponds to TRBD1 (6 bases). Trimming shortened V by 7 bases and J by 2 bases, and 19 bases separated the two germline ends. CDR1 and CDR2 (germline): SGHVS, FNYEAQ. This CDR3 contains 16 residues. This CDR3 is CASTPGARLVTDTQYF. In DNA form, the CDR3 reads TGTGCCAGCACCCCAGGGGCGCGCCTAGTCACAGATACGCAGTATTTT. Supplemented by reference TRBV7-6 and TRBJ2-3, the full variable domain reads GAGVSQSPRYKVTKRGQDVALRCDPISGHVSLYWYRQALGQGPEFLTYFNYEAQQDKSGLPNDRFSAERPEGSISTLTIQRTEQRDSAMYRCASTPGARLVTDTQYFGPGTRLTVL.

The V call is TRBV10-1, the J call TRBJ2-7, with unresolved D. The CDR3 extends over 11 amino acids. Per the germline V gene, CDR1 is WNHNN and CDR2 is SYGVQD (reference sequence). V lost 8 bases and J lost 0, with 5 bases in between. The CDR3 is CASGNSYEQYF. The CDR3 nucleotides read TGCGCCAGCGGAAACTCCTACGAGCAGTACTTC.

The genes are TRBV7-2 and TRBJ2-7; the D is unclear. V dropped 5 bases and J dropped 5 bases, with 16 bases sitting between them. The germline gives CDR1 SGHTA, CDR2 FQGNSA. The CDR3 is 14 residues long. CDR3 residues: CASSVMKGSHEQYF. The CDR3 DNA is TGTGCCAGCAGCGTTATGAAGGGATCCCACGAGCAGTACTTC.

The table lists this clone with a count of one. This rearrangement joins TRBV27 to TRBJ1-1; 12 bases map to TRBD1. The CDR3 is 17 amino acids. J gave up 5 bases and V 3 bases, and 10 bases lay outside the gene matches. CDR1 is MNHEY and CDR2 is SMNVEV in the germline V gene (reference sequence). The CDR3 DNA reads TGTGCCAGCAGTTTGGGACAGGGGGCGCCCATCGGTACTGAAGCTTTCTTT. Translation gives CASSLGQGAPIGTEAFF.

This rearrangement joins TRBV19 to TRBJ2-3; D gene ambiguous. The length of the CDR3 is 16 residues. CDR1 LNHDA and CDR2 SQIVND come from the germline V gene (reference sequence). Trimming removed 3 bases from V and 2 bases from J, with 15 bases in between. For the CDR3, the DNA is TGTGCCAGTAGTATTAGGGCAGACCAATTCACAGATACGCAGTATTTT. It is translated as CASSIRADQFTDTQYF. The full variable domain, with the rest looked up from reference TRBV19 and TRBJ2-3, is DGGITQSPKYLFRKEGQNVTLSCEQNLNHDAMYWYRQDPGQGLRLIYYSQIVNDFQKGDIAEGYSVSREKKESFPLTVTSAQKNPTAFYLCASSIRADQFTDTQYFGPGTRLTVL.

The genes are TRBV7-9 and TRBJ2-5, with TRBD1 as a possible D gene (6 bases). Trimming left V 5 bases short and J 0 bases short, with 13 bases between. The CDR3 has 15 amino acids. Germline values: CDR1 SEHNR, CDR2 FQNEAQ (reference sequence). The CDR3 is CASSLPRTDQETQYF. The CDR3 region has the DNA TGTGCCAGCAGCCTTCCCCGGACAGACCAAGAGACCCAGTACTTC.

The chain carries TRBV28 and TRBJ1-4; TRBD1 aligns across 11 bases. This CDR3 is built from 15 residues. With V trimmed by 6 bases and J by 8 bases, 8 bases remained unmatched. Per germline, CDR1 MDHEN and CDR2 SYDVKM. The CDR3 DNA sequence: TGTGCCAGCAGAGAATCCGGGACAGGGGGAGAAAAACTGTTTTTT. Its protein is CASRESGTGGEKLFF.

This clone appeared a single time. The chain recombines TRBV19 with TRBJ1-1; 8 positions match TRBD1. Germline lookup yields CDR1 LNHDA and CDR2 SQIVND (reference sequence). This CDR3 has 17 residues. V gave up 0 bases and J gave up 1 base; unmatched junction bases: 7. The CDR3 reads CASSIDLEGTGNTEAFF. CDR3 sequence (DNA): TGTGCCAGTAGTATAGATCTGGAAGGGACAGGGAACACTGAAGCTTTCTTT.

DNA of the CDR3: TGTGCCAGCAGCATACCCCAGGGGGATGGCGGCTACACCTTC. Translation gives CASSIPQGDGGYTF. The rearrangement joins TRBV7-9 to TRBJ1-2; 7 positions agree with TRBD1. The V and J ends lost 5 bases and 8 bases, in that order; junction bases with no gene match: 11. CDR1 and CDR2 (germline): SEHNR, FQNEAQ (reference sequence). This CDR3 contains 14 residues.

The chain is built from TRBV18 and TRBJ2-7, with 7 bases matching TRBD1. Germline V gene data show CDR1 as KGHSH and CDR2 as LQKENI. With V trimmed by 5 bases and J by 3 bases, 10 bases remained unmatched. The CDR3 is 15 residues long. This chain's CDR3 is CASSSDRAPYYEQYF. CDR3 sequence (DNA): TGTGCCAGCTCATCTGACAGGGCCCCTTACTACGAGCAGTACTTC.

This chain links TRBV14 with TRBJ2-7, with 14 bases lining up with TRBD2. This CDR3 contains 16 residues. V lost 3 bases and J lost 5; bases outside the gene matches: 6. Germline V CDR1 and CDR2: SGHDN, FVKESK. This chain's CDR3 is CASSHLGLAGANEQYF. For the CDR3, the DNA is TGTGCCAGCAGCCACCTGGGACTAGCGGGAGCCAACGAGCAGTACTTC.

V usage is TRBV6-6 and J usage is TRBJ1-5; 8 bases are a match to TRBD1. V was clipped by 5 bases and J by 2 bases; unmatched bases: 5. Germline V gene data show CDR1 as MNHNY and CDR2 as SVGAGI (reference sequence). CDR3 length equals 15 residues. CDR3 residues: CASSDGQGGNQPQHF. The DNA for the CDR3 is TGTGCCAGCAGTGACGGACAGGGAGGCAATCAGCCCCAGCATTTT.

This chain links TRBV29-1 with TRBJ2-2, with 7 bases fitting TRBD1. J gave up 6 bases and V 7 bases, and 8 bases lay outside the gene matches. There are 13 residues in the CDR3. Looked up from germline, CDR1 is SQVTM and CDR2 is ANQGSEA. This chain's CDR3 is CSAARGRAGELFF. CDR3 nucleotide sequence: TGCAGCGCCGCAAGGGGGCGGGCCGGGGAGCTGTTTTTT.

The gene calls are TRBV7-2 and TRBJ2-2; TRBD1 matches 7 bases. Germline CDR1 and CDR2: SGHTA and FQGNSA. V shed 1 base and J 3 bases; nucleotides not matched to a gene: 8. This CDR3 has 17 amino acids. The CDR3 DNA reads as TGTGCCAGCAGCTTAGATAAGGCAGGGGGATACACCGGGGAGCTGTTTTTT. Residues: CASSLDKAGGYTGELFF.

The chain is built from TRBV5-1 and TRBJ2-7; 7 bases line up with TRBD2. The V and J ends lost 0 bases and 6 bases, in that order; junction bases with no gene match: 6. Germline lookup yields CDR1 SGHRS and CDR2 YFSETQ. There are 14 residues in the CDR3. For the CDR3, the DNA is TGCGCCAGCAGCTTGGCAAGCGGGGCTGGCGAGCAGTACTTC. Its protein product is CASSLASGAGEQYF. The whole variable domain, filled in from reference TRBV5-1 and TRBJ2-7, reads KAGVTQTPRYLIKTRGQQVTLSCSPISGHRSVSWYQQTPGQGLQFLFEYFSETQRNKGNFPGRFSGRQFSNSRSEMNVSTLELGDSALYLCASSLASGAGEQYFGPGTRLTVT.

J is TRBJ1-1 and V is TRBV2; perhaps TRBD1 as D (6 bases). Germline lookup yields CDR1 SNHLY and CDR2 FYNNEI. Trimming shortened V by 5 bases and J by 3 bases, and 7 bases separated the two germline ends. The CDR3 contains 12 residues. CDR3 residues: CASSPGDTEAFF. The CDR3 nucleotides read TGTGCCAGCAGTCCAGGGGACACTGAAGCTTTCTTT.

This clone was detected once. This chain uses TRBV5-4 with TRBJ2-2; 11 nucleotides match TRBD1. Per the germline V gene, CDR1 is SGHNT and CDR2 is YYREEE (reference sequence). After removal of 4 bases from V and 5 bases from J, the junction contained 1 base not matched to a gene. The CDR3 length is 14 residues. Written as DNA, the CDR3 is TGTGCCAGCAGCAGGGACAGGGGGACCGGGGAGCTGTTTTTT. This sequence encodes CASSRDRGTGELFF. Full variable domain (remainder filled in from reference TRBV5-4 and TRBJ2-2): ETGVTQSPTHLIKTRGQQVTLRCSSQSGHNTVSWYQQALGQGPQFIFQYYREEENGRGNFPPRFSGLQFPNYSSELNVNALELDDSALYLCASSRDRGTGELFFGEGSRLTVL.